This T cell receptor (beta chain) was sequenced for a study of shared clonotypes between healthy human individuals. Each cell subset's genomic DNA was divided evenly among several immunoSEQ plates. Clones were sequenced by immunoSEQ multiplex PCR, and TCRdb holds only the in-frame ones, with some missing. The sample lists about 1.5 million clones; 96% were seen once. This CDR3 is 18 amino acids long. V dropped 5 bases and J dropped 0; count of bases not matched to a gene: 14. Germline V lookup: CDR1 MGHRA, CDR2 YSYEKL. Healthy and HIV-negative, the adult donors had no recent acute infections or vaccinations.

This TCR came from a man aged 25-45 years in good health. The chain carries TRBV4-1 and TRBJ2-3; the match to TRBD1 covers 7 bases. The sequenced material came from naive CD4+ T cells sorted from blood. Subset meaning: CD45RA+ positively selected. The CDR3 nucleotides read TGCGCCAGCAGCTCGCCCTTAACAGGGGCCAGAAGCACAGATACGCAGTATTTT. This gives the protein CASSSPLTGARSTDTQYF.